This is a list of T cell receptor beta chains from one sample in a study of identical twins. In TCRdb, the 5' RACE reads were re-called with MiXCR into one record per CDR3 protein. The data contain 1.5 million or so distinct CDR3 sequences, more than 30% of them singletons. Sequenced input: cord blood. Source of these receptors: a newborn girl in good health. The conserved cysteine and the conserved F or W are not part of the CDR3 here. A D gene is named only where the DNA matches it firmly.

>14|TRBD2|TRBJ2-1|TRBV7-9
ASSSPLAGVGNEQF
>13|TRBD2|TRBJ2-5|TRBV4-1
ASKIGGGSYNEQY
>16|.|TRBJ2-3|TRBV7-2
ASSLGWGSRSWADTQY
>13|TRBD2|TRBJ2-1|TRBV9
VSSDYSGMVGEQF
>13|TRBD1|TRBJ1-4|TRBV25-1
ASSGGQAPNEKLF
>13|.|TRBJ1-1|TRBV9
ASSPSGGLSSEAF
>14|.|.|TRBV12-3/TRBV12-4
ASSSGGLLSYNEQY
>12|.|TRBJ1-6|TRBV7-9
ASSRGGTNSPLH
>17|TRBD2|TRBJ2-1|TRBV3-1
AGSQGFTYGLAVYNEQF
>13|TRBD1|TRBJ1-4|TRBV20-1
SATPLGQENEKLF
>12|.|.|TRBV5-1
ASSHNGDGYEQY
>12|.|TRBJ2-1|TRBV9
ASSAHPTYNEQF
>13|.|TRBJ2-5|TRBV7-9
ASSQDTRYQETQY
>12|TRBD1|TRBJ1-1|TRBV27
ASSSGTGVTEAF
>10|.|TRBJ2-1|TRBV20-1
SARGKEPEQF
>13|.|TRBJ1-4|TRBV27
ASSLSGGANEKLF
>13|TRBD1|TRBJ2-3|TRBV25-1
ASSESGQGADTQY
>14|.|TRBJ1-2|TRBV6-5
ASSYSIGGRDYGYT
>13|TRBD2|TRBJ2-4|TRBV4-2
ASSQDRRELNIQY
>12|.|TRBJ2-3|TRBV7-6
ASSPAVKYDTQY
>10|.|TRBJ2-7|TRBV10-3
AISGQGDEQY
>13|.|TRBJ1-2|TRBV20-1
SARGGGAGSSGYT
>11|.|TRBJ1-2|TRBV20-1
SARDSWGYGYT
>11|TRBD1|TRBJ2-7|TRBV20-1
SADTGGLYEQY
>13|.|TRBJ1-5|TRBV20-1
SARDAGRSGQPQH
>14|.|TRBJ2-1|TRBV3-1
ASSLTGGGGWNEQF
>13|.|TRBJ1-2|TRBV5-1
ASSSQTGSNYGYT
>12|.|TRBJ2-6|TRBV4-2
ASSQGEGANVLT
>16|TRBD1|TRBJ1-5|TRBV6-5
ASSTRDREGESNQPQH
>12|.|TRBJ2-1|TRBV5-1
ASGGLAPYNEQF
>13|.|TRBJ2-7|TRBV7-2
ASSLGRRASYEQY
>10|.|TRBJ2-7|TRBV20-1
SARTLRYEQY
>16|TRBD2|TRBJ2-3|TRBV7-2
ASSSPGLAVTSTDTQY
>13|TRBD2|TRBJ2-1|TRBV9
ASSGTSESINEQF
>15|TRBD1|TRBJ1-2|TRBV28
ASTSGTASPNNYGYT
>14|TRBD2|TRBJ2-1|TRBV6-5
ASSYSWLAGGVEQF
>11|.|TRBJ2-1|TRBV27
ASSPWSYNEQF
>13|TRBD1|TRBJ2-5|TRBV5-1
ASSPGTGGMETQY
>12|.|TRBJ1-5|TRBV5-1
ASSPDSGNQPQH
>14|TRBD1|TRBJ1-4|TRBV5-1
ASKQGQGVTNEKLF
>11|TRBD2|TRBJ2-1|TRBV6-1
ASSDGLVGEQF
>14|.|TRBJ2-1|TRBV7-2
ASSLVPQAAPNEQF
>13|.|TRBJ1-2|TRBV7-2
ASSLAQGKNYGYT
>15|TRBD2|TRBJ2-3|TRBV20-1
SARDLRTSGGPDTQY
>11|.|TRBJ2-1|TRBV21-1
ASSKEGSYEQF
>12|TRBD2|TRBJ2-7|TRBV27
ASRGSGKGYEQY
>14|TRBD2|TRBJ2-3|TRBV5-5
ASSLDWGRATDTQY
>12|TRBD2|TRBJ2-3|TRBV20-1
SAIAGVSTDTQY
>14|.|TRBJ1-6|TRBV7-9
ASSLYNSPKNSPLH
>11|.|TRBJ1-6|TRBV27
ASPAGLGSPPH